Presented here are 4 T cell receptor beta chains from one specimen sequenced in a study of cytomegalovirus exposure and HLA in healthy donors. PCR primers comprised 60 Vbeta and 13 Jbeta primers. Assay: immunoSEQ multiplex PCR; the TCRdb copy retains only in-frame clones and omits some. The sample carries 150,000 to 200,000 clones, approximately 80% recorded once. Source material: PBMCs. Every receptor here comes from a woman aged 40 to 49 in good health and CMV-seropositive.

This clone has just a few counts. The chain uses TRBV6-1 and TRBJ1-1; no definite D call. The CDR3 is made up of 13 amino acids. Between the trimmed V and J ends, which lost 4 bases and 0 bases, there was a span of 6 bases. Germline CDR1 is MNHNS and CDR2 is SASEGT. CDR3 sequence reads: CASSVIMNTEAFF. Written as DNA, the CDR3 is TGTGCCAGCAGTGTTATTATGAACACTGAAGCTTTCTTT.

The chain couples TRBV4-3 to TRBJ2-7, with 10 bases matching TRBD2. This CDR3 region has 16 residues. The trim removed 8 bases at V and 2 bases at J, leaving 12 bases unmatched. CDR1 is LGHNA and CDR2 is YSLEER in the germline V gene. CDR3 nucleotide sequence: TGCGCCAGCTCCCCAGGGGCTAGCGGGGGCACCTACGAGCAGTACTTC. Amino acid sequence: CASSPGASGGTYEQYF.

This clone was observed once. The chain has TRBV6-6 and TRBJ1-2; D is ambiguous. The CDR3 runs to 15 residues. V gave up 3 bases and J gave up 3 bases, with 14 bases separating them. Germline V CDR1 and CDR2: MNHNY, SVGAGI (reference sequence). The CDR3 protein is CASSYHPETYYGYTF. In DNA form, the CDR3 reads TGTGCCAGCAGTTATCATCCAGAGACTTACTATGGCTACACCTTC.

V is TRBV2 and J is TRBJ1-5; the D gene is possibly TRBD1 (6 bases). V lost 6 bases and J 2 bases, leaving 8 bases between the germline ends. CDR1 is SNHLY, CDR2 FYNNEI, per germline. The CDR3 consists of 13 residues. CDR3 in amino acids: CASRAGGNQPQHF. For the CDR3, the DNA is TGTGCCAGCAGGGCAGGGGGCAATCAGCCCCAGCATTTT.